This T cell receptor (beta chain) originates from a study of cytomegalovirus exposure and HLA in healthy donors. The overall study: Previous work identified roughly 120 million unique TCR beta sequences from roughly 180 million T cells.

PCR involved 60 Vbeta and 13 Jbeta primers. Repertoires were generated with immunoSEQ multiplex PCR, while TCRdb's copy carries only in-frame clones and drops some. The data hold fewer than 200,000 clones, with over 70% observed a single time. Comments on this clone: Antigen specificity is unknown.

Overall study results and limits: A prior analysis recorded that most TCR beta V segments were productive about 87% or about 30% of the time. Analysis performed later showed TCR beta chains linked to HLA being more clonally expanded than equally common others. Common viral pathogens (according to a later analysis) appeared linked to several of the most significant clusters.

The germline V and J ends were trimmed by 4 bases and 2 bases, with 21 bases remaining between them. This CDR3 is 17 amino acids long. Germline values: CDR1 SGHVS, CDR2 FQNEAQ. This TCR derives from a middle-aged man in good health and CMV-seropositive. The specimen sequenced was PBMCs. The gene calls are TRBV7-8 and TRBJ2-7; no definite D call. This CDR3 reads CASSSGTRPLSTYEQYF. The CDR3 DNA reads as TGTGCCAGCAGCTCGGGTACCCGGCCGCTTTCCACCTACGAGCAGTACTTC.